This T cell receptor beta chain was obtained from a study of blood T cells in healthy people across ages (dated by TCRdb to the mid-2010s). For the wider study: In model experiments, roughly one uniquely barcoded TCR beta cDNA molecule per two T cells was captured by template switching. Age-related changes in TCR beta repertoire diversity were measured in the study by deep sequencing normalized with unique cDNA molecular identifiers. The donors were divided into four age groups: young (average approximately 15 years), middle-aged (approximately 39), aged (about 62) and long-lived (82). The study analyzed two additional independent replicas of 1 million unique cDNA reads from the same blood draw for two donors, one aged 18 to 29 and one aged 80 or older. To avoid experimental bias, donors of different ages were randomly spread across the sequencing lanes. Results and caveats for the whole study, not just this receptor: As age increased, observed TCR beta diversity per million T cells dropped in a roughly linear way, and a significant reduction was already evident by age around 41. Observed TCR beta diversity correlated strongly with the percentage of naive T cells measured by flow cytometry. Compared with the aged group, the long-lived group had more naive CD4+ T cells, fewer expanded clones and increased TCR diversity, a pattern suggesting age selection. Donor CMV infection status was unknown, potentially confounding age-related changes in expanded clonotypes. Total diversity estimates from one million sequenced T cells were considered lower bounds and underestimates. Conclusive comparison of naive and antigen-experienced compartments was prevented by the profiling of bulk unsorted PBMCs.

The library relied on 5' RACE. The sample was run on an Illumina HiSeq 2500. A second PCR of about 6 to 11 cycles was performed with a sample-barcoded 5' primer and a J-beta primer mix. A template-switch 5' adaptor carrying 12 random nucleotides introduced a unique molecular identifier onto each TCR beta cDNA molecule. Each sample yielded at least 2.5 million CDR3-containing paired-end reads. The Mint cDNA synthesis kit, primed by a TRBC-specific oligonucleotide, was used to synthesize first-strand cDNA from all RNA. Following uracil-DNA glycosylase treatment, a first 18-cycle PCR with universal primers M1SS and BC2_uni_R was performed on all cDNA. Per the original workflow: For normalization, 1 million high-quality reads were randomly selected from each sample, with every read carrying a distinct molecular identifier. Instead of being binned into consensus sequences, reads with shared molecular identifiers were discarded. MiTCR, with a Q25 quality threshold and the strictest error-elimination algorithm, was used for CDR3 identification, clonotype clustering and error correction. A nonparametric unseen species model using Euler transformation provided a lower-bound estimate of total TCR beta diversity. The public reads were reanalyzed by TCRdb: fastp trimming at Q25, MiXCR alignment, in-frame beta chains only. Each record represents a unique CDR3 protein, reported with the most common genes and DNA among its rows. Here the V and J calls rest on TCRdb's processing, not on the authors' analysis. This sample has approximately 730,000 distinct CDR3 sequences in its table, and around 40% of those were observed once. The top ten constitute under 25% of the sample.

The CDR3 starts with the cysteine, ends with the phenylalanine, and has 13 residues. The sequence is cut down to CDR3 DNA, 39 bases in frame from base 1. The germline V gene specifies SQVTM as CDR1 and ANQGSEA as CDR2. Trimming costs V 7 bases and J 0 bases, and their ends lie 10 bases apart. Donors were 35 to 40 systemically healthy Caucasian individuals from Russia aged roughly 6 to 90 years. Each donor gave approximately 9.3 milliliters of peripheral blood, collected into EDTA-treated Vacutainer tubes. Ficoll-Paque density-gradient centrifugation was used to isolate PBMCs, with at least 6 million obtained per sample. Trizol reagent was used to extract total RNA from PBMCs, with at least 5.5 micrograms per sample. Naive CD45RAhigh/CD27high T cell percentages were measured by flow cytometry on a PBMC aliquot from every donor. This clonotype was counted at least ten times. This receptor's antigen is unknown. No qualities accompany the bases; no much larger clone lies one base away.

Specimen: blood. This TCR was recovered from a woman aged 60-75 years in good health. The sequence is built from TRBV29-1 and TRBJ2-1, with a weak D call of TRBD2 (5 bases match). The CDR3 in this case is CSGDYSSYNEQFF. The bases read TGCAGCGGTGACTACAGCTCCTACAATGAGCAGTTCTTC.